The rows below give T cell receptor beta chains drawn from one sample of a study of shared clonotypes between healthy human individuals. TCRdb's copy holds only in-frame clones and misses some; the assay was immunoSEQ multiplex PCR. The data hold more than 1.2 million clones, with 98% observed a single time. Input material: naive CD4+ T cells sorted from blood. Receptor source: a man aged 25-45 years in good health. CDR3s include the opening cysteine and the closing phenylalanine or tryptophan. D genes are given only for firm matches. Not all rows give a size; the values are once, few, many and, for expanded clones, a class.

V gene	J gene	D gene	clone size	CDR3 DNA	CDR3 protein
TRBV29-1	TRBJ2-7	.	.	TGCAGCGTTTCTTCGGCCTACGAGCAGTACTTC	CSVSSAYEQYF
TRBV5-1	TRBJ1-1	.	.	TGCGCCAGCAGAACCGGGCGCAACACTGAAGCTTTCTTT	CASRTGRNTEAFF
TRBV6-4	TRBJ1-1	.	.	TGTGCCAGCAGTGCCCGGACGGGCGGCACTGAAGCTTTCTTT	CASSARTGGTEAFF
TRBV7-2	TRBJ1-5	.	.	TGTGCCAGCAGCTTAGGCAGAGTTAATCAGCCCCAGCATTTT	CASSLGRVNQPQHF
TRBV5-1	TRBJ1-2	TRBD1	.	TGCGCCAGCAGCTTGGAGACAGGGACTGGCTACACCTTC	CASSLETGTGYTF
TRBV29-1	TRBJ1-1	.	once	TGCAGCGTTGGCGGGGACATGAGATACACTGAAGCTTTCTTT	CSVGGDMRYTEAFF
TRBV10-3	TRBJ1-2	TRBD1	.	TGTGCCATCAGTGAGTCGCGGGGACAGGGGGATTACTACACCTTC	CAISESRGQGDYYTF
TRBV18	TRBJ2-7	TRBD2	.	TGTGCCAGCTCACCCCTAGGAGCGAGCGGGAACTCCTACGAGCAGTACTTC	CASSPLGASGNSYEQYF
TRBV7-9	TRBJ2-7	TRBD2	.	TGTGCCAGCAGCTTACTTAGGGGACTAGCGGAATACGAGCAGTACTTC	CASSLLRGLAEYEQYF
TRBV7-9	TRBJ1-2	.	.	TGTGCCAGCAGCTTTCTTATGAGTAACTATGGCTACACCTTC	CASSFLMSNYGYTF
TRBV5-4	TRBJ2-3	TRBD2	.	TGTGCCAGCAGCTTGGCGGGACTAGCGGCCCTCACAGATACGCAGTATTTT	CASSLAGLAALTDTQYF
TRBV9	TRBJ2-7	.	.	TGTGCCAGCAGCGTAGCTACGACGGGACCCTACGAGCAGTACTTC	CASSVATTGPYEQYF
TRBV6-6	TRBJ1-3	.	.	TGTGCCAGCAGGACCCGGGGCTCTGGAAACACCATATATTTT	CASRTRGSGNTIYF
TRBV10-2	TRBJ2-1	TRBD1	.	TGCGCCAGCATGGTTCGGGACAGGGGGTGGGCTGAGCAGTTCTTC	CASMVRDRGWAEQFF
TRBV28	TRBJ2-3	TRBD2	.	TGTGCCAGCAGCTTAGGGACTACTAGCGGGAGTTTCTCAGATACGCAGTATTTT	CASSLGTTSGSFSDTQYF
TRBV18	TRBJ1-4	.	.	TGTGCCAGCTCAGACCAGCACACGGGTGAAAAACTGTTTTTT	CASSDQHTGEKLFF
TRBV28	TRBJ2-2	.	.	TGTGCCAGCAGTTTAGACCCACAAAGTGCTAGCTCCGGGGAGCTGTTTTTT	CASSLDPQSASSGELFF
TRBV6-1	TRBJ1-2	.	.	TGTGCCAGCGGGCCCGACTCTAACTATGGCTACACCTTC	CASGPDSNYGYTF
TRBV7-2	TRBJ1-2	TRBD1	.	TGTGCCAGCAGCTTACACGAGGGGGCCGGCTATGGCTACACCTTC	CASSLHEGAGYGYTF
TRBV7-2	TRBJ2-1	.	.	TGTGCCAGCAGCTCCGACCGCTTTAATGAGCAGTTCTTC	CASSSDRFNEQFF
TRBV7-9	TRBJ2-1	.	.	TGTGCCAGCAGCCGAGGACACTACAATGAGCAGTTCTTC	CASSRGHYNEQFF
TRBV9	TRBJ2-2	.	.	TGTGCCAGCAGCGTAGTGGGATCTCCGAACACCGGGGAGCTGTTTTTT	CASSVVGSPNTGELFF
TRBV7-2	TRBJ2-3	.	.	TGTGCCAGCAGCTTAGTTGCTTCTAGCCCGACAGATACGCAGTATTTT	CASSLVASSPTDTQYF
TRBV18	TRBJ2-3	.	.	TGTGCCAGCTCACCAGGGGCGGGATCAGATACGCAGTATTTT	CASSPGAGSDTQYF
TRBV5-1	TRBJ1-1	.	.	TGCGCCAGCAGCTATAAAACAGGGAACACTGAAGCTTTCTTT	CASSYKTGNTEAFF